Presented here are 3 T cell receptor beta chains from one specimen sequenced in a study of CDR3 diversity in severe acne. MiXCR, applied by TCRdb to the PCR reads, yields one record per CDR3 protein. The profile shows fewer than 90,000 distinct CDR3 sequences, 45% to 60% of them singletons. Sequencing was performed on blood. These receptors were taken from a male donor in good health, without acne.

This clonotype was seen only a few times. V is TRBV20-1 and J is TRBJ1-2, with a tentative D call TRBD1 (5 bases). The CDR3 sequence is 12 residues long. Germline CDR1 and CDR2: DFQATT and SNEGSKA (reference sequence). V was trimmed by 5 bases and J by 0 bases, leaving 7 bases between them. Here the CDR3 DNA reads TGCAGTGCTCCGGGGGCTAACTATGGCTACACCTTC. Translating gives CSAPGANYGYTF.

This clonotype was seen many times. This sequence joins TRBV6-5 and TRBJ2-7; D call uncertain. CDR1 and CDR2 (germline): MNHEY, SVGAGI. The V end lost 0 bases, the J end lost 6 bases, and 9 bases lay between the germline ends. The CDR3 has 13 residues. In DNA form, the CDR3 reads TGTGCCAGCAGTTACTCGACGACGGGCGAGCAGTACTTC. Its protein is CASSYSTTGEQYF.

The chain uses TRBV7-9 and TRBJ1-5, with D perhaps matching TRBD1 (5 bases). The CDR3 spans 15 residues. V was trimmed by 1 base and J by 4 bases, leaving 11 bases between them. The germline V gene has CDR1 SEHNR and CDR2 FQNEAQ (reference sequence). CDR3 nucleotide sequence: TGTGCCAGCAGCTTAGTTTCCAGGGCGAATCAGCCCCAGCATTTT. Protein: CASSLVSRANQPQHF.